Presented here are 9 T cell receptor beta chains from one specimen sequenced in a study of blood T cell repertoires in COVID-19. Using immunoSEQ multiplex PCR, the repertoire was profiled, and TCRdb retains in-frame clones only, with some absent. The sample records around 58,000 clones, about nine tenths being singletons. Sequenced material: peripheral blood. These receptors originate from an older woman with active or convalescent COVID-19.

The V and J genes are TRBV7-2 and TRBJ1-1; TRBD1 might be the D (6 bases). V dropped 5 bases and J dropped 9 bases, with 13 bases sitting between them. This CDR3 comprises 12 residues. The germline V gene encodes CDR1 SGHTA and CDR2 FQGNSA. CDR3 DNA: TGTGCCAGCAGCCCGACGACAGGCAAAGCTTTCTTT. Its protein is CASSPTTGKAFF.

CDR3 sequence: CASTSGSWNEQFF. The CDR3 DNA is TGTGCCAGCACTAGCGGGAGTTGGAATGAGCAGTTCTTC. The chain recombines TRBV27 with TRBJ2-1, with 10 bases aligning to TRBD2. This CDR3 region has 13 residues. V shed 7 bases and J 7 bases; nucleotides not matched to a gene: 4. Germline V gene data show CDR1 as MNHEY and CDR2 as SMNVEV (reference sequence).

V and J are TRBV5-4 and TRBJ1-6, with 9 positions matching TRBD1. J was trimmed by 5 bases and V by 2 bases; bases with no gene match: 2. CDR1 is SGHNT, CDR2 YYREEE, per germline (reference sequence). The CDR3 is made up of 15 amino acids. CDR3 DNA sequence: TGTGCCAGCAGCTTATGGGACAGGGATAATTCACCCCTCCACTTT. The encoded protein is CASSLWDRDNSPLHF.

The CDR3 DNA reads TGTGCCATCAGTGAGTCGACAGGGGAGAAACTGTTTTTT. This codes for CAISESTGEKLFF. V usage is TRBV10-3 and J usage is TRBJ1-4; 8 positions agree with TRBD1. CDR1 is ENHRY, CDR2 SYGVKD, per germline. The CDR3 length is 13 residues. Trimming cost V 0 bases and J 11 bases; bases outside gene matches: 2.

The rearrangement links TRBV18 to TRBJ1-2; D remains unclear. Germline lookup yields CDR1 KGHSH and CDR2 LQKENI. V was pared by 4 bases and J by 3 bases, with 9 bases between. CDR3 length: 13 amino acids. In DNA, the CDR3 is TGTGCCAGCTCACTCCAGGTATACTATGGCTACACCTTC. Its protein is CASSLQVYYGYTF.

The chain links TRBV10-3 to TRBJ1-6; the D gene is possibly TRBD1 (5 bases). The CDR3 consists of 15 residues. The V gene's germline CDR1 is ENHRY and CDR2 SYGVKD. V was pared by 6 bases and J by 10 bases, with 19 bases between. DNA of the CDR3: TGTGCCATCAGCGGGTCGGGGGGTAATGGCTCACCCCTCCACTTT. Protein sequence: CAISGSGGNGSPLHF.

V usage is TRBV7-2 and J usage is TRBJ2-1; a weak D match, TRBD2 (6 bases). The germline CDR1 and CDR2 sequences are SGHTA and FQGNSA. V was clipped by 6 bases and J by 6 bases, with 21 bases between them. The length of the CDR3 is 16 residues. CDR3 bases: TGTGCCAGCAGTATCTGGGCCGTAGCGGTCTCCAATGAGCAGTTCTTC. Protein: CASSIWAVAVSNEQFF.

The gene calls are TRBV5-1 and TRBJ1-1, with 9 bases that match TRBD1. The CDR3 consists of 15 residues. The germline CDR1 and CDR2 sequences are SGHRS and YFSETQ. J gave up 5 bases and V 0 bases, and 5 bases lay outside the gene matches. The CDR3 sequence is CASSLAPGQGTEAFF. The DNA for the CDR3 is TGCGCCAGCAGCTTGGCACCGGGACAGGGAACTGAAGCTTTCTTT.

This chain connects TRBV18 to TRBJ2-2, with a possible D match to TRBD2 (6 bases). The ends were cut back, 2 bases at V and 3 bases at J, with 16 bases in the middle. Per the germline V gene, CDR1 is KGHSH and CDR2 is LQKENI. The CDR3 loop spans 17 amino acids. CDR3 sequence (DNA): TGTGCCAGCTCACCAGGCGGAGGGACCACTCACACCGGGGAGCTGTTTTTT. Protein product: CASSPGGGTTHTGELFF.